The 2 T cell receptor beta chains reported below all come from one sample, sequenced in a study of T cells in Graves' hyperthyroidism and ophthalmopathy. Amplification of TCR beta CDR3 regions was performed using RNA transcripts as template. Carried out on the TCR CDR3, a first-round RT-PCR used the HTBI primer set. TCRdb used MiXCR to reprocess the multiplex PCR reads, holding one entry per CDR3 protein. The profile shows approximately 420,000 distinct CDR3 sequences, under 15% of them singletons. The material sequenced was blood. All receptors come from a woman in her 30s with Graves' hyperthyroidism.

V and J are TRBV7-9 and TRBJ2-1; 9 bases are shared with TRBD2. The CDR3 is 15 residues long. Trimming removed 1 base from V and 12 bases from J; junction bases left unmatched: 10. Germline V gene sequence: CDR1 SEHNR, CDR2 FQNEAQ (reference sequence). The CDR3 sequence is CASSLDSNSGSGQFF. CDR3 bases: TGTGCCAGCAGCTTAGATTCTAATAGCGGGAGTGGGCAGTTCTTC.

Ten or more counts support this clonotype. The chain uses TRBV24-1 and TRBJ1-1; D might be TRBD1 (5 bases). The germline CDR1 and CDR2 sequences are KGHDR and SFDVKD. The ends were cut back, 7 bases at V and 1 base at J, with 6 bases in the middle. The CDR3 sequence is 12 residues long. The CDR3 loop reads CATSQGNTEAFF. CDR3 DNA sequence: TGTGCCACCAGCCAGGGGAACACTGAAGCTTTCTTT.